This T cell receptor beta chain is from a study of cytomegalovirus exposure and HLA in healthy donors. Primers: 60 Vbeta forward and 13 Jbeta reverse. The data were produced by immunoSEQ multiplex PCR, yet TCRdb's version contains in-frame clones alone and is incomplete. The data contain 33,000 or so clones, more than 85% of them singletons. Germline loops: CDR1 LNHDA, CDR2 SQIVND (reference sequence). Trimming cost V 5 bases and J 2 bases, with 19 bases left between them. The CDR3 is made up of 17 amino acids. The sample comprised PBMCs. The origin of this receptor is a woman between 18 and 29 years old in good health and CMV-seronegative. V gene TRBV19 combines with J gene TRBJ1-5; TRBD1 is a possible D gene (6 bases). In DNA form, the CDR3 reads TGTGCCAGTAGTGCCACTGCGGGGGCCCTACGCAATCAGCCCCAGCATTTT. Its translation: CASSATAGALRNQPQHF.